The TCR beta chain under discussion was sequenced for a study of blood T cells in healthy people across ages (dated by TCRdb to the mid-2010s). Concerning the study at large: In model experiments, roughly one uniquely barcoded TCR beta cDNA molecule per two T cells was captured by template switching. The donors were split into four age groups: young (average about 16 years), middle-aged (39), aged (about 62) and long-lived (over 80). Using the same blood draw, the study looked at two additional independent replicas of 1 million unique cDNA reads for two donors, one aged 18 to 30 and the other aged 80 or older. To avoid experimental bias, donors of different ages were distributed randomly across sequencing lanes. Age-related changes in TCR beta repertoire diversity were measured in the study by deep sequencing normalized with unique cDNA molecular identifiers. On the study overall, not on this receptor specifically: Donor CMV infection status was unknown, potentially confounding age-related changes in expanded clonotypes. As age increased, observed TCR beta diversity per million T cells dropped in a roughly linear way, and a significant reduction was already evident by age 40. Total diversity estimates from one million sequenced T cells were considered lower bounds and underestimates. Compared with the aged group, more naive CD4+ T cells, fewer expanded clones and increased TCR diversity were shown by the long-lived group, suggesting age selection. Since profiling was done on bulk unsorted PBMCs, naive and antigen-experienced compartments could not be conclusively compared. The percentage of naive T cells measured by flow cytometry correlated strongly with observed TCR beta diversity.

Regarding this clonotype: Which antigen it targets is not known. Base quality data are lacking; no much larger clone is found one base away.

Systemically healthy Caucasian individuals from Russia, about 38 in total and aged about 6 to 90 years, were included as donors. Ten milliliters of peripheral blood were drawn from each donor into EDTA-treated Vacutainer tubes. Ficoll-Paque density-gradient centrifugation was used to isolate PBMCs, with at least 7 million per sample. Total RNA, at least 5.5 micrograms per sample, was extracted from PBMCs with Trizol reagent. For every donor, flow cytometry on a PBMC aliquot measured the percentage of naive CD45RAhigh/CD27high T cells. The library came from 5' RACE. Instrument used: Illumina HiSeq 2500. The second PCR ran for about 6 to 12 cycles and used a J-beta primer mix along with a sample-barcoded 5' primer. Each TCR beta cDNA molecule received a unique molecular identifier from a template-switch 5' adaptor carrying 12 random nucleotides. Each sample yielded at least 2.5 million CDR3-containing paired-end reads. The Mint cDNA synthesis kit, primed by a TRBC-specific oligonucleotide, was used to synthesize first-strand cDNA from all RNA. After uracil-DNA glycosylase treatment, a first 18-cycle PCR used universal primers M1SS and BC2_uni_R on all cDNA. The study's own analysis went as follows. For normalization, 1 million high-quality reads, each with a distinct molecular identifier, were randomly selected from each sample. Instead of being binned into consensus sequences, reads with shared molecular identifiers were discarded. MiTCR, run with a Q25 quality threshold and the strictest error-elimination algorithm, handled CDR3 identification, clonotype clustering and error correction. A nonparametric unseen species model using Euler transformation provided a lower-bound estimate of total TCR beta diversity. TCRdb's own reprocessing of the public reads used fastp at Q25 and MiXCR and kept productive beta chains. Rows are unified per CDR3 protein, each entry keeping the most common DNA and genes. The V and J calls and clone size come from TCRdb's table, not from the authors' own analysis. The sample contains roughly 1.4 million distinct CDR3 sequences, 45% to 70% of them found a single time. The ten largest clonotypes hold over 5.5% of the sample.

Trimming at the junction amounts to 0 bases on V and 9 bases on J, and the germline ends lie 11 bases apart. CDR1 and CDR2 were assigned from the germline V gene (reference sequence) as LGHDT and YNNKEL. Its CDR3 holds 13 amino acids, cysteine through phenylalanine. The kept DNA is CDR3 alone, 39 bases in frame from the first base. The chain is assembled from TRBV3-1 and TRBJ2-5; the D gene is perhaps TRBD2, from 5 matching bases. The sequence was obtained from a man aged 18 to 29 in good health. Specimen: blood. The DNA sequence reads TGTGCCAGCAGCCAAGACATGCGAGGGTCCCAGTACTTC. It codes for CASSQDMRGSQYF.